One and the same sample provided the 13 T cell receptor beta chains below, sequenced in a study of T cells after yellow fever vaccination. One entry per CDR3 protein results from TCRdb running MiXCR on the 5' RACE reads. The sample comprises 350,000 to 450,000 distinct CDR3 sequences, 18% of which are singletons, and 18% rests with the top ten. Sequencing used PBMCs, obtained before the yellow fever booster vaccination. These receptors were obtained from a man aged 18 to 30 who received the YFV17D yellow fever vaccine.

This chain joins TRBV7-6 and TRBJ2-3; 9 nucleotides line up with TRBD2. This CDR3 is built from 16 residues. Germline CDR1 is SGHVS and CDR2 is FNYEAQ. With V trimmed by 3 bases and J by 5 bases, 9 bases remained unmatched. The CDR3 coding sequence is TGTGCCAGCAGCTTGCCAGCGGGGGGTTTTGGAGATACGCAGTATTTT. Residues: CASSLPAGGFGDTQYF.

CDR3 sequence (DNA): TGTGCCAGCAGCCCCACGGAGGGGGCGCGGCGTAATGAGCAGTTCTTC. Translating gives CASSPTEGARRNEQFF. The rearrangement uses TRBV7-9 and TRBJ2-1, with a weak D call TRBD1 (7 bases). Trimming removed 5 bases at V and 7 bases at J, with 21 bases between. CDR1 and CDR2 from the germline V gene are SEHNR and FQNEAQ (reference sequence). The CDR3 is 16 amino acids.

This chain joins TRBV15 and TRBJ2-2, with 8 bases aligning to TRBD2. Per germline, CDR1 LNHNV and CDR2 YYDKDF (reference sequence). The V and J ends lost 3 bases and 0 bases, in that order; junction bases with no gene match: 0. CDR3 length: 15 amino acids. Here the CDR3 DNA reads TGTGCCACCAGCAGGGGACTAGCGAACACCGGGGAGCTGTTTTTT. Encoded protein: CATSRGLANTGELFF.

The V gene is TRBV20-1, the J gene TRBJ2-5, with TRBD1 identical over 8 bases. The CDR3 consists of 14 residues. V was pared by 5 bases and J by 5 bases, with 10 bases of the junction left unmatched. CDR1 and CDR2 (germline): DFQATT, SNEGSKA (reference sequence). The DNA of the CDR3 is TGCAGTGCTCCGACAGGGGAGAGTTGGGAGACCCAGTACTTC. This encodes CSAPTGESWETQYF.

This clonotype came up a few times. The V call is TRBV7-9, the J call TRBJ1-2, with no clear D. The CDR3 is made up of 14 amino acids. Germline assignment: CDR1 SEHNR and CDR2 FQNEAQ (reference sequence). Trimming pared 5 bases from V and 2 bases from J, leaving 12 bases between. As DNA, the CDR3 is TGTGCCAGCAGCCGCCTGACCGCGAACTATGGCTACACCTTC. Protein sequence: CASSRLTANYGYTF.

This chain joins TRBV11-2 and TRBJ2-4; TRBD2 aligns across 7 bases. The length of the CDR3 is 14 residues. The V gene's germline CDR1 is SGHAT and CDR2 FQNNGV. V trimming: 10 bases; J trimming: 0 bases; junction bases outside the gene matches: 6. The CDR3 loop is CATGGSIAKNIQYF. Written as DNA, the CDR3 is TGTGCCACCGGGGGGTCGATAGCCAAAAACATTCAGTACTTC.

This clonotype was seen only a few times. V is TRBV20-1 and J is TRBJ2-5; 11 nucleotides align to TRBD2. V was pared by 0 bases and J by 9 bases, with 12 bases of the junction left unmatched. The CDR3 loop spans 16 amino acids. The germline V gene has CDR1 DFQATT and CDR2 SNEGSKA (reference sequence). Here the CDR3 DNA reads TGCAGTGCTAGAGATGGGCGACTAGCGGGGCCAGGGGCCCAGTACTTC. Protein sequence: CSARDGRLAGPGAQYF.

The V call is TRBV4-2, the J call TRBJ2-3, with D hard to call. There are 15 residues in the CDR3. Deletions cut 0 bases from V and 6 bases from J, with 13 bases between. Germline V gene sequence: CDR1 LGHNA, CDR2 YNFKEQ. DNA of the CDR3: TGTGCCAGCAGCCAAGAGGTCCACCCTGGGGATACGCAGTATTTT. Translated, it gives CASSQEVHPGDTQYF.

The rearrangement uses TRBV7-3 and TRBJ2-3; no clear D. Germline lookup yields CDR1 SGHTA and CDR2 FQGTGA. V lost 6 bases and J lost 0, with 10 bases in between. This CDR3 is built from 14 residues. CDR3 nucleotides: TGTGCCAGCAGTATAGATTCTAGCACAGATACGCAGTATTTT. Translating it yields CASSIDSSTDTQYF.

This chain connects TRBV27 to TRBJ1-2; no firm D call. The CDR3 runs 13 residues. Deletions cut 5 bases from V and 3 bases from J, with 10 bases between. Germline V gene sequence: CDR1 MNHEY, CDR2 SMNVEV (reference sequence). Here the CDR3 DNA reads TGTGCCAGCAGTAATCGACGGGACTATGGCTACACCTTC. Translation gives CASSNRRDYGYTF.

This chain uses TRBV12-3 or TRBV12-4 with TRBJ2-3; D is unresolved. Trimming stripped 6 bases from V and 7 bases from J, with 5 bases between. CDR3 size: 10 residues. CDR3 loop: CASSGHTQYF. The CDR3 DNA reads TGTGCCAGCAGCGGGCATACGCAGTATTTT.

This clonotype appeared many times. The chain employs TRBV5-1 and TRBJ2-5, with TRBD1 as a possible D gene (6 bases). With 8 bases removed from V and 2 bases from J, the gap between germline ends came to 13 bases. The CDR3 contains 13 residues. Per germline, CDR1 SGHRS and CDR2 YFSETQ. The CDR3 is CASRRQDQETQYF. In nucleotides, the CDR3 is TGCGCCAGTCGGAGACAGGATCAAGAGACCCAGTACTTC.

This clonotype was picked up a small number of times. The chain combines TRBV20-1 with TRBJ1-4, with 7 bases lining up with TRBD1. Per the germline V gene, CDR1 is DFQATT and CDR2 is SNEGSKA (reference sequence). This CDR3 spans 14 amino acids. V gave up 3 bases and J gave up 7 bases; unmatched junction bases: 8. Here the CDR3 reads CSASQGGTVEKLFF. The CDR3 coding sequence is TGCAGTGCTAGTCAGGGGGGGACGGTTGAAAAACTGTTTTTT.